This is a list of T cell receptor beta chains from one sample in a study of cytomegalovirus exposure and HLA in healthy donors. The table came from immunoSEQ multiplex PCR; TCRdb's copy has only in-frame clones and leaves some out. The sample has under 200,000 clones; approximately 59% are singletons. Specimen: PBMCs. The receptors shown here come from a man aged 40-49 years in good health and CMV-seronegative. Both conserved end residues are trimmed from each CDR3. D genes are given only for firm matches. Rows give clone size only sometimes, using once, few, many, or a class for an expanded clone.

ASNVQGTGNTIY,12,TRBV11-2,TRBJ1-3,TRBD1,.
ASSLAGGKYNEQF,13,TRBV19,TRBJ2-1,TRBD2,.
ASSYAPGGSYGYT,13,TRBV6-5,TRBJ1-2,TRBD1,.
ASSYGTGVQTQY,12,TRBV6-5,TRBJ2-5,TRBD1,.
ASSLGGRTQETQY,13,TRBV28,TRBJ2-5,.,.
ASSLYENRDSYEQY,14,TRBV27,TRBJ2-7,.,once
ATKTSGSYEQY,11,TRBV10-3,TRBJ2-7,TRBD2,few
ASSLTGTGIELF,12,TRBV11-2,TRBJ1-4,TRBD1,.
ASSTPGLSNEQY,12,TRBV19,TRBJ2-7,.,.
ASSLSSSNQPQH,12,TRBV28,TRBJ1-5,.,.
ASSKTGENGYT,11,TRBV19,TRBJ1-2,TRBD1,.
ASSPATGYLGYT,12,TRBV11-2,TRBJ1-2,.,.
ASSERSEGAEAF,12,TRBV2,TRBJ1-1,.,.
ASSRGGSGGEKLF,13,TRBV5-4,TRBJ1-4,.,.
ASLGTGAAKNIQY,13,TRBV6-1,TRBJ2-4,TRBD1,.
ASGARDRGLYEQF,13,TRBV6-1,TRBJ2-1,TRBD1,.
ASSERGYNEQF,11,TRBV19,TRBJ2-1,TRBD2,.
ASSVGAGAPYEQY,13,TRBV9,TRBJ2-7,.,few